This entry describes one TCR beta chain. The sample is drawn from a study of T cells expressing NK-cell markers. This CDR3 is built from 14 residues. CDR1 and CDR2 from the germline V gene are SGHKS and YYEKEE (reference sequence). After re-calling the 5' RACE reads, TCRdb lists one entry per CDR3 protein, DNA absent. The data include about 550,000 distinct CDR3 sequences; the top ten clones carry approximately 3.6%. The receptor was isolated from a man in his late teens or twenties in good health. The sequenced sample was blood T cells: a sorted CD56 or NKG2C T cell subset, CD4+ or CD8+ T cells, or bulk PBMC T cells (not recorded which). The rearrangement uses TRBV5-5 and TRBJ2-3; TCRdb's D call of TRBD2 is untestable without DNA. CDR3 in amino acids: CASSLGTSGSTQYF.